This paragraph reports one T cell receptor beta chain. The CDR3 length is 15 residues. The V gene lost 3 bases and the J gene lost 1 base, with 9 bases spanning the gap. Germline CDR1 and CDR2: LNHDA and SQIVND (reference sequence). This entry comes from a study of OX40 agonist ivuxolimab in advanced cancers. Study in general: Patients were infused with ivuxolimab every 2 weeks at 0.01 to 10 mg/kg. Hepatocellular carcinoma, melanoma, renal cell or head and neck cancer was diagnosed in the dose-escalation patients.

Assay used: immunoSEQ multiplex PCR; TCRdb lists only in-frame clones, some missing. The table includes roughly 69,000 clones, approximately 84% detected once. The chain joins TRBV19 to TRBJ2-2; D tentatively reads TRBD1 or TRBD2 (5 bases each). This specimen consisted of CD4+ or CD8+ T cells sorted from blood, obtained in a trial of the OX40 agonist ivuxolimab. The clonotype was recovered from an adult with an advanced solid tumor such as melanoma, head and neck, liver or kidney cancer. CDR3 protein: CASSIWGMNTGELFF. The CDR3 nucleotides are TGTGCCAGTAGTATTTGGGGGATGAACACCGGGGAGCTGTTTTTT.